Below, 24 T cell receptor beta chains from the same sample are listed, as sequenced in a study of shared clonotypes between healthy human individuals. Method: immunoSEQ multiplex PCR; TCRdb's copy keeps in-frame clones and lacks some. The repertoire consists of approximately 1,500,000 clones, with approximately 97% occurring once and the leading ten covering over 1%. The material sequenced was naive CD4+ T cells sorted from blood. Documented subset: CD45RA+ positively selected. Source of these receptors: a man between 25 and 39 years old in good health.

CDR3 sequence: CASSLSGVRGANVLTF. The CDR3 nucleotides read TGTGCCAGCAGCTTGTCGGGAGTGAGAGGGGCCAACGTCCTGACTTTC. V and J are TRBV7-9 and TRBJ2-6, with D maybe TRBD2 (6 bases). Trimming cost V 3 bases and J 4 bases, with 13 bases left between them. Germline assignment: CDR1 SEHNR and CDR2 FQNEAQ (reference sequence). This CDR3 has 16 amino acids. Combining the CDR3 with reference TRBV7-9 and TRBJ2-6 gives the whole variable domain DTGVSQNPRHKITKRGQNVTFRCDPISEHNRLYWYRQTLGQGPEFLTYFQNEAQLEKSRLLSDRFSAERPKGSFSTLEIQRTEQGDSAMYLCASSLSGVRGANVLTFGAGSRLTVL.

The V call is TRBV29-1, the J call TRBJ1-1; TRBD1 matches at 10 bases. V gave up 6 bases and J gave up 5 bases; unmatched junction bases: 6. Germline values: CDR1 SQVTM, CDR2 ANQGSEA. This CDR3 comprises 13 residues. For the CDR3, the DNA is TGCAGCGTGGAATGGACAGGGGGGACTGAAGCTTTCTTT. Protein: CSVEWTGGTEAFF. Full variable domain (remainder filled in from reference TRBV29-1 and TRBJ1-1): SAVISQKPSRDICQRGTSLTIQCQVDSQVTMMFWYRQQPGQSLTLIATANQGSEATYESGFVIDKFPISRPNLTFSTLTVSNMSPEDSSIYLCSVEWTGGTEAFFGQGTRLTVV.

The J gene is TRBJ1-5, the V gene TRBV28, with TRBD1 matching over 9 bases. Germline V CDR1 and CDR2: MDHEN, SYDVKM. The CDR3 extends over 14 amino acids. Germline trimming cut 7 bases from V and 6 bases from J; bases unmatched to any gene: 7. In DNA, the CDR3 is TGTGCCAGCAACCCGGGACAGGGAGTTCAGCCCCAGCATTTT. Protein sequence: CASNPGQGVQPQHF.

To note about this clone: Additional DNA sequences in this sample encode the identical CDR3. The chain employs TRBV7-9 and TRBJ2-7; TRBD1 is a possible D gene (6 bases). The V end lost 3 bases, the J end lost 0 bases, and 9 bases lay between the germline ends. Germline assignment: CDR1 SEHNR and CDR2 FQNEAQ (reference sequence). The CDR3 has 14 residues. The CDR3 bases are TGTGCCAGCAGCTTTCGGGACACCTCCTACGAGCAGTACTTC. This sequence encodes CASSFRDTSYEQYF.

This chain uses TRBV5-1 with TRBJ1-1, with a tentative D call TRBD1 (5 bases). The germline CDR1 and CDR2 sequences are SGHRS and YFSETQ. The CDR3 has 18 residues. V was pared by 3 bases and J by 2 bases, with 23 bases between. The CDR3 loop is CASSSRPGSGQVNTEAFF. The DNA for the CDR3 is TGCGCCAGCAGCTCTAGGCCTGGGTCGGGGCAGGTTAACACTGAAGCTTTCTTT.

J is TRBJ1-2 and V is TRBV28; tentatively, D is TRBD1 (5 bases). Trimming shortened V by 2 bases and J by 4 bases, and 17 bases separated the two germline ends. The CDR3 runs 16 residues. Germline V CDR1 and CDR2: MDHEN, SYDVKM. CDR3 nucleotide sequence: TGTGCCAGCAGTTTACGGGGAGCGGCAGGGCTCTATGGCTACACCTTC. Its protein product is CASSLRGAAGLYGYTF.

The chain joins TRBV14 to TRBJ1-2; 7 nucleotides align to TRBD1. With 0 bases clipped from V and 8 bases from J, the junction kept 12 bases outside the gene matches. Germline V gene sequence: CDR1 SGHDN, CDR2 FVKESK. This CDR3 spans 16 amino acids. CDR3 DNA sequence: TGTGCCAGCAGCCAAGATTTATTCGAGGGGGCGCGGGGCTACACCTTC. Its translation: CASSQDLFEGARGYTF.

A note on this clone: The sample contains more than one DNA sequence encoding this CDR3. The rearrangement uses TRBV6-5 and TRBJ1-1, with D hard to call. CDR3 length: 14 residues. Trimming took off 0 bases at V and 2 bases at J, with 7 bases between the two ends. In germline, CDR1 is MNHEY, CDR2 SVGAGI. Written as DNA, the CDR3 is TGTGCCAGCAGTTACTCCGGCGGAAACACTGAAGCTTTCTTT. The encoded protein is CASSYSGGNTEAFF.

The chain is built from TRBV2 and TRBJ2-3; tentative D call: TRBD2 (6 bases). CDR3 length: 13 residues. Deletions cut 6 bases from V and 3 bases from J, with 10 bases between. CDR1 and CDR2 from the germline V gene are SNHLY and FYNNEI. The CDR3 here is CASRPGDTDTQYF. The CDR3 DNA sequence: TGTGCCAGCAGGCCGGGGGATACAGATACGCAGTATTTT. The complete variable domain, with remaining parts taken from reference TRBV2 and TRBJ2-3, reads EPEVTQTPSHQVTQMGQEVILRCVPISNHLYFYWYRQILGQKVEFLVSFYNNEISEKSEIFDDQFSVERPDGSNFTLKIRSTKLEDSAMYFCASRPGDTDTQYFGPGTRLTVL.

This chain uses TRBV19 with TRBJ2-2; 12 nucleotides agree with TRBD2. The V segment lost 5 bases and the J segment 1 base; nucleotides outside the gene matches: 8. The CDR3 runs 18 residues. The germline CDR1 and CDR2 sequences are LNHDA and SQIVND (reference sequence). The CDR3 is CASSPRTSGILNTGELFF. CDR3 bases: TGTGCCAGTAGTCCAAGGACTAGCGGGATCTTGAACACCGGGGAGCTGTTTTTT.

The chain has TRBV15 and TRBJ2-5; D uncertain. The CDR3 runs 14 residues. Germline V gene sequence: CDR1 LNHNV, CDR2 YYDKDF (reference sequence). The germline V and J ends were trimmed by 0 bases and 2 bases, with 7 bases remaining between them. Written as DNA, the CDR3 is TGTGCCACCAGCAGAGATCCCAGTCAAGAGACCCAGTACTTC. Translated: CATSRDPSQETQYF.

V usage is TRBV28 and J usage is TRBJ1-4; D is unclear. Trimming removed 2 bases from V and 8 bases from J, with 15 bases in between. The CDR3 spans 15 residues. CDR1 is MDHEN, CDR2 SYDVKM, per germline. This CDR3 is CASSLGLSGKEKLFF. For the CDR3, the DNA is TGTGCCAGCAGTTTAGGCCTTTCTGGGAAGGAAAAACTGTTTTTT.

This clone was detected only once. This rearrangement joins TRBV2 to TRBJ2-1; the match to TRBD2 covers 10 bases. The CDR3 sequence is 15 residues long. Germline-derived CDR1 and CDR2 are SNHLY and FYNNEI. With 6 bases clipped from V and 3 bases from J, the junction kept 5 bases outside the gene matches. CDR3 DNA: TGTGCCAGCAGCTTAGCTAGCGGGGGCTACAATGAGCAGTTCTTC. This gives the protein CASSLASGGYNEQFF. The entire variable domain, with the rest obtained from reference TRBV2 and TRBJ2-1, is as follows: EPEVTQTPSHQVTQMGQEVILRCVPISNHLYFYWYRQILGQKVEFLVSFYNNEISEKSEIFDDQFSVERPDGSNFTLKIRSTKLEDSAMYFCASSLASGGYNEQFFGPGTRLTVL.

J is TRBJ2-2 and V is TRBV6-6; 7 bases are shared with TRBD1. Germline trimming cut 6 bases from V and 5 bases from J; bases unmatched to any gene: 9. Germline V lookup: CDR1 MNHNY, CDR2 SVGAGI (reference sequence). This CDR3 has 15 residues. CDR3 sequence: CASRDRDRVTGELFF. CDR3 in DNA: TGTGCCAGCAGAGATCGTGACAGGGTTACCGGGGAGCTGTTTTTT.

A note on this clone: Distinct nucleotide sequences in the sample also encode this CDR3. The chain has TRBV27 and TRBJ2-7, with D uncertain. The V and J ends lost 2 bases and 3 bases respectively, with 14 bases between them. Germline V gene data show CDR1 as MNHEY and CDR2 as SMNVEV (reference sequence). This CDR3 has 15 residues. The CDR3 protein is CASSLIGLGGYEQYF. The CDR3 region has the DNA TGTGCCAGCAGTTTAATTGGGCTGGGCGGCTACGAGCAGTACTTC.

The chain is built from TRBV6-5 and TRBJ1-5; weak D call: TRBD1 (5 bases). The CDR3 runs 12 residues. Trimming took 6 bases from V and 4 from J, leaving 7 bases between them. Looked up from germline, CDR1 is MNHEY and CDR2 is SVGAGI. The CDR3 coding sequence is TGTGCCAGCAGGGGACCTAATCAGCCCCAGCATTTT. Translated: CASRGPNQPQHF.

This chain links TRBV19 with TRBJ2-2; perhaps TRBD1 as D (5 bases). The V gene's germline CDR1 is LNHDA and CDR2 SQIVND (reference sequence). Trimming left V 6 bases short and J 6 bases short, with 11 bases between. This CDR3 region has 13 residues. The CDR3 spells CASSQGMSGELFF. In DNA, the CDR3 is TGTGCCAGTAGCCAGGGTATGTCCGGGGAGCTGTTTTTT. Full variable domain (rest looked up from reference TRBV19 and TRBJ2-2): DGGITQSPKYLFRKEGQNVTLSCEQNLNHDAMYWYRQDPGQGLRLIYYSQIVNDFQKGDIAEGYSVSREKKESFPLTVTSAQKNPTAFYLCASSQGMSGELFFGEGSRLTVL.

The chain employs TRBV7-9 and TRBJ1-2; 10 nucleotides match TRBD1. With 4 bases clipped from V and 6 bases from J, the junction kept 5 bases outside the gene matches. The CDR3 is made up of 14 amino acids. Germline lookup yields CDR1 SEHNR and CDR2 FQNEAQ (reference sequence). CDR3 nucleotides: TGTGCCAGCAGCTCGACAGGGGGCGAGAATGGCTACACCTTC. Residues: CASSSTGGENGYTF.

This sequence joins TRBV7-6 and TRBJ2-1, with D perhaps matching TRBD2 (6 bases). CDR3 length: 15 residues. The V and J ends lost 1 base and 7 bases respectively, with 14 bases between them. Germline V gene lookup returns CDR1 SGHVS and CDR2 FNYEAQ. CDR3 in amino acids: CASSLVVGGGNEQFF. Written as DNA, the CDR3 is TGTGCCAGCAGCTTAGTGGTGGGAGGAGGTAATGAGCAGTTCTTC.

The chain links TRBV11-3 to TRBJ2-2; 8 bases agree with TRBD2. CDR1 is SGHNT, CDR2 YENEEA, per germline. After removal of 3 bases from V and 4 bases from J, the junction contained 7 bases not matched to a gene. This CDR3 has 16 residues. CDR3 region: CASSLRLAGSTGELFF. The CDR3 DNA sequence: TGTGCCAGCAGCTTGAGGCTAGCGGGTAGCACCGGGGAGCTGTTTTTT.

V gene TRBV23-1 combines with J gene TRBJ2-3; the D gene could be TRBD1 or TRBD2 (5 bases each). Being an ORF, TRBV23-1 has a function that is uncertain. The CDR3 consists of 14 residues. V was cut by 8 bases and J by 1 base, with 13 bases left in between. Here the CDR3 DNA reads TGCGCCAGCCAAGGGGACGCTTGCACAGATACGCAGTATTTT. Residues: CASQGDACTDTQYF.

The V gene is TRBV12-5, the J gene TRBJ2-3; 11 bases match TRBD2. Germline trimming cut 6 bases from V and 0 bases from J; bases unmatched to any gene: 5. Germline loops: CDR1 LGHNT, CDR2 FRNRAP. The CDR3 sequence is 16 residues long. DNA of the CDR3: TGTGCTAGTGGACCGGGACTAGCGGCTAGCACAGATACGCAGTATTTT. This gives the protein CASGPGLAASTDTQYF.

Worth noting for this clone: Additional DNA sequences in this sample encode the identical CDR3. The genes are TRBV6-1 and TRBJ1-2, with D hard to call. Trimming took off 2 bases at V and 7 bases at J, with 8 bases between the two ends. The CDR3 is made up of 12 amino acids. Per germline, CDR1 MNHNS and CDR2 SASEGT. CDR3 in DNA: TGTGCCAGCAGTGAAAGGAGATCTGGCTACACCTTC. This encodes CASSERRSGYTF.

This sequence joins TRBV5-6 and TRBJ1-4; D is undetermined. CDR3 length: 15 residues. Germline CDR1 and CDR2: SGHDT and YYEEEE. Trimming stripped 2 bases from V and 7 bases from J, with 15 bases between. The CDR3 spells CASSLSLAGPEKLFF. CDR3 bases: TGTGCCAGCAGCTTATCCCTGGCGGGTCCTGAAAAACTGTTTTTT.